This T cell receptor beta chain comes out of a study of T cells in Graves' hyperthyroidism and ophthalmopathy. Study details: Specimen type is peripheral blood, collected at initial diagnosis prior to any treatment.

CDR1 and CDR2 from the germline V gene are MDHEN and SYDVKM. This CDR3 is 15 amino acids long. V was pared by 6 bases and J by 3 bases, with 17 bases between. Stability of Graves' hyperthyroidism was defined as absent ophthalmopathy progression within 18 months. Diagnoses rested on clinical symptoms, serum thyroxine and TRAb, thyroid ultrasound and orbital computed tomography. Many counts were recorded for this clonotype. Regions amplified from RNA transcripts were the TCR beta CDR3 regions. First-round RT-PCR of the TCR CDR3 relied on the HTBI primer set. Each CDR3 protein is one row after TCRdb ran MiXCR on the multiplex PCR reads. The repertoire holds about 550,000 distinct CDR3 sequences, with roughly 20% as singletons.

The chain has TRBV28 and TRBJ1-1; D call uncertain. The sequence derives from a man younger than 30 with Graves' hyperthyroidism. The source material was blood. The CDR3 reads CASRDPYGVDTEAFF. DNA of the CDR3: TGTGCCAGCAGAGACCCCTACGGCGTTGACACTGAAGCTTTCTTT.